This T cell receptor beta chain was obtained from a study of blood T cell repertoires in COVID-19. Across the whole study: T cells, B-cell-depleted T cells, or PBMCs provided the cDNA or gDNA that served as material.

This clone has more than one count but fewer than ten. As handled by the study authors: By means of reference gene primer amplification, nucleated cell counts were estimated. Here immunoSEQ multiplex PCR was the method, and the copy in TCRdb shows in-frame clones only, minus some. V and J calls and clone size are given by that table; D and trimming were obtained from the DNA. The table lists 60,000 to 65,000 clones, roughly 82% of them singletons. The V end was cut by 2 bases, the J end by 2 bases, with 12 bases between. Germline V gene data show CDR1 as SGHTA and CDR2 as FQGNSA. This CDR3 is 16 amino acids long.

Specimen: peripheral blood. V is TRBV7-2 and J is TRBJ2-2; a possible D gene is TRBD1 (5 bases). The TCR was taken from a human donor in a cohort sampled during active COVID-19. This CDR3 is CASSLWGGRNTGELFF. The CDR3 DNA reads TGTGCCAGCAGCTTATGGGGCGGTAGAAACACCGGGGAGCTGTTTTTT.